This T cell receptor (beta chain) comes out of a study of response to subunit inactivated influenza vaccine. General observations from the study: New T cells are recruited in small numbers by each seasonal influenza vaccination, according to the authors' suggestion.

One entry per CDR3 protein results from TCRdb running MiXCR on the RT-PCR reads. This table holds roughly 620,000 distinct CDR3 sequences, around 11% found once. Note on this clonotype: The target antigen is unknown.

These sequences were also reported in another study, on T cells expressing NK-cell markers. This second study says: TCR beta cDNA was generated via 5'RACE template switching incorporating UMIs. All TCR beta repertoires analysed originated from sorted CD3+CD56+NKG2C+, CD3+CD56+NKG2C- and CD3+CD56-NKG2C+ T cells. Seropositivity for HCMV was found in seven of the eight sequenced donors, with one seronegative.

The material was PBMCs from blood, obtained on the day of vaccination. The source is a man between 45 and 60 years old who received an inactivated influenza vaccine.

This chain's CDR3 is CASTGPLQIQYF. The CDR3 nucleotides are TGTGCCAGTACAGGACCCCTCCAAATTCAGTACTTC. The V gene is TRBV19, the J gene TRBJ2-4, with D uncertain. Trimming cost V 7 bases and J 10 bases, with 14 bases left between them. CDR3 length: 12 amino acids. Germline values: CDR1 LNHDA, CDR2 SQIVND (reference sequence).